This T cell receptor beta chain came from a study of shared clonotypes between healthy human individuals. Whole-study findings and limits: Non-shared clonotypes were found to have lower generation probabilities than the clonotypes that were shared by all four of the sorted-subset donors. Shared across four donors were about 4.6% of the naive CD4 clonotypes. With few donors, the genetic and exposure-history diversity represented was limited.

Unmatched junction bases numbered 11, after V lost 6 bases and J lost 2 bases. The germline V gene has CDR1 SNHLY and CDR2 FYNNEI. The CDR3 length is 16 residues. The study drew all its donors from Caucasian adults living in Nashville, Tennessee. The method was immunoSEQ multiplex PCR; TCRdb's version includes in-frame clones alone and lacks a portion of them. The sample includes about 320,000 clones, over 75% of them seen just once. With regard to this clone: What it binds is not known.

This receptor was taken from a man between 18 and 35 years old in good health. Sequencing used memory CD8+ T cells sorted from blood. The subset denotes: CD45RO+ cells pooled with CCR7-negative TemRA cells. The chain links TRBV2 to TRBJ2-7, with 9 bases lining up with TRBD1. The CDR3 DNA sequence: TGTGCCAGCAGCGGTGGGAGTAGACAGGGGGCCTACGAGCAGTACTTC. It is translated as CASSGGSRQGAYEQYF.